Presented here are 18 T cell receptor beta chains from one specimen sequenced in a study of shared clonotypes between healthy human individuals. Only in-frame clones appear in the TCRdb table, and some are missing; sequencing was by immunoSEQ multiplex PCR. Among around 350,000 clones listed, around four fifths were seen once. The material sequenced was memory CD4+ T cells sorted from blood. The subset is: CD45RA-negative fraction. Receptor source: a man aged 25 to 45 in good health.

In this sample, this clone turned up many times. The chain combines TRBV10-2 with TRBJ2-7; tentative D call: TRBD1 (6 bases). The V gene's germline CDR1 is WSHSY and CDR2 SAAADI. The CDR3 length is 12 residues. V lost 2 bases, J lost 7 bases, and 9 bases lay in between. This CDR3 is CASSEPDREQYF. The CDR3 DNA reads as TGCGCCAGCAGTGAGCCGGACAGAGAGCAGTACTTC.

V gene TRBV28 combines with J gene TRBJ1-2; D is unresolved. Germline CDR1 MDHEN, CDR2 SYDVKM. This CDR3 comprises 13 residues. The ends were cut back, 2 bases at V and 7 bases at J, with 11 bases in the middle. Written as DNA, the CDR3 is TGTGCCAGCAGTTTACTCCTCGCGAGTGGCTACACCTTC. Translating gives CASSLLLASGYTF.

This clone has just a few counts. This rearrangement joins TRBV5-1 to TRBJ2-1; weak D call: TRBD1 (7 bases). The CDR3 is 16 residues long. The germline CDR1 and CDR2 sequences are SGHRS and YFSETQ. The V end was cut by 4 bases, the J end by 5 bases, with 19 bases between. The DNA of the CDR3 is TGCGCCAGCAGCCCACGCAGGGGGGCCATCGACAATGAGCAGTTCTTC. It is translated as CASSPRRGAIDNEQFF.

The genes are TRBV18 and TRBJ1-2; D may be TRBD1 (6 bases). V shed 4 bases and J shed 4 bases, with 13 bases lying between them. Germline V lookup: CDR1 KGHSH, CDR2 LQKENI. There are 14 residues in the CDR3. The CDR3 loop reads CASSHGGRSYGYTF. Written as DNA, the CDR3 is TGTGCCAGCTCACACGGGGGGCGAAGCTATGGCTACACCTTC.

The count of this clone is one. This chain links TRBV4-1 with TRBJ2-1, with TRBD2 matching over 14 bases. From germline, CDR1 is MGHRA and CDR2 YSYEKL. The CDR3 is made up of 18 amino acids. J lost 7 bases, V lost 4 bases, and 12 bases had no gene match. CDR3 protein: CASSLRLAGGPLGNEQFF. Here the CDR3 DNA reads TGCGCCAGCAGCCTCCGACTAGCGGGAGGGCCGCTTGGGAATGAGCAGTTCTTC.

The chain recombines TRBV12-5 with TRBJ2-3; 7 bases map to TRBD2. Germline CDR1 is LGHNT and CDR2 is FRNRAP. V shed 1 base, J shed 5 bases, and the junction held 15 bases outside the gene matches. The CDR3 loop spans 18 amino acids. The DNA for the CDR3 is TGTGCTAGTGGTTTGGGGCCCGGGGCGGGAGAAGTTAGAGATACGCAGTATTTT. Amino acid sequence: CASGLGPGAGEVRDTQYF. The full variable domain, in which reference TRBV12-5 and TRBJ2-3 provide the parts outside the CDR3, is DARVTQTPRHKVTEMGQEVTMRCQPILGHNTVFWYRQTMMQGLELLAYFRNRAPLDDSGMPKDRFSAEMPDATLATLKIQPSEPRDSAVYFCASGLGPGAGEVRDTQYFGPGTRLTVL.

The V gene is TRBV6-4, the J gene TRBJ2-2, with TRBD2 matching over 14 bases. V lost 8 bases to trimming and J lost 1 base; unmatched junction nucleotides: 12. The CDR3 consists of 19 residues. Looked up from germline, CDR1 is MRHNA and CDR2 is SNTAGT. CDR3 DNA sequence: TGTGCCAGCGGCCCGGGGACTAGCGGGAGCTCTGGGAACACCGGGGAGCTGTTTTTT. It is translated as CASGPGTSGSSGNTGELFF.

The CDR3 protein is CASSQEGAPRSGELFF. In DNA form, the CDR3 reads TGCGCCAGCAGCCAAGAGGGGGCGCCGCGATCCGGGGAGCTGTTTTTT. The J gene is TRBJ2-2, the V gene TRBV4-3, with D possibly matching TRBD1 (6 bases). The germline V gene has CDR1 LGHNA and CDR2 YSLEER. Trimming took 0 bases from V and 6 from J, leaving 14 bases between them. This CDR3 is 16 amino acids long.

This clone appeared a single time. This chain uses TRBV5-4 with TRBJ2-2; no clear D gene. Deletions cut 4 bases from V and 8 bases from J, with 9 bases between. In germline, CDR1 is SGHNT, CDR2 YYREEE (reference sequence). The CDR3 contains 12 residues. The CDR3 spells CASSAPRGELFF. The CDR3 coding sequence is TGTGCCAGCAGCGCCCCCCGTGGGGAGCTGTTTTTT.

This clone was recorded a few times. One end of the junction is discordant with germline, which a read error may explain. This sequence joins TRBV7-7 and TRBJ1-1; D might be TRBD1 (5 bases). Per the germline V gene, CDR1 is SSHAT and CDR2 is FNYEAQ (reference sequence). This CDR3 is 13 amino acids long. The CDR3: CASSPGTNTEAFF. Here the CDR3 DNA reads TGTGCTAGCAGCCCGGGGACGAACACTGAAGCTTTCTTT.

This chain joins TRBV6-5 and TRBJ1-4, with D unclear. The CDR3 totals 15 residues. Per germline, CDR1 MNHEY and CDR2 SVGAGI. V was pared by 5 bases and J by 7 bases, with 17 bases between. DNA for the CDR3: TGTGCCAGCAGTGCCCTCGCGCAGTCCGGTGAAAAACTGTTTTTT. Protein product: CASSALAQSGEKLFF.

This clone appeared a single time. The chain has TRBV6-1 and TRBJ2-3; D is unclear. Germline V CDR1 and CDR2: MNHNS, SASEGT. This CDR3 has 13 residues. V lost 6 bases and J lost 10, with 17 bases in between. DNA for the CDR3: TGTGCCAGCAGCCTAAGGAACATAGAGGCGCAGTATTTT. Its protein product is CASSLRNIEAQYF.

The CDR3 DNA sequence: TGTGCCAGTAGTATGGGCGGTGCCCAGAGCTCCTACAATGAGCAGTTCTTC. Encoded protein: CASSMGGAQSSYNEQFF. This chain joins TRBV19 and TRBJ2-1, with D uncertain. This CDR3 region has 17 residues. Between the trimmed V and J ends, which lost 3 bases and 0 bases, there was a span of 15 bases. Germline V gene sequence: CDR1 LNHDA, CDR2 SQIVND (reference sequence).

This clone was seen more than once but under ten times. The CDR3 DNA reads TGTGCCAGCAGCATACAGAGCACAGATACGCAGTATTTT. It translates to CASSIQSTDTQYF. The chain uses TRBV7-8 and TRBJ2-3; D remains ambiguous. The V gene lost 5 bases and the J gene lost 0 bases, with 6 bases spanning the gap. CDR1 and CDR2 (germline): SGHVS, FQNEAQ. The length of the CDR3 is 13 residues.

This clone occurred many times. The chain recombines TRBV7-2 with TRBJ1-5; D not resolved. The CDR3 totals 14 residues. Germline V gives CDR1 SGHTA, CDR2 FQGNSA. Trimming pared 5 bases from V and 7 bases from J, leaving 15 bases between. The CDR3 DNA reads as TGTGCCAGCAGCCCCGGGTCCCTCGGCCAGCCCCAGCATTTT. Translation: CASSPGSLGQPQHF.

This clone appeared once. The chain links TRBV28 to TRBJ2-1; 8 bases are shared with TRBD2. This CDR3 region has 12 residues. The germline CDR1 and CDR2 sequences are MDHEN and SYDVKM. V was clipped by 9 bases and J by 12 bases; unmatched bases: 10. The CDR3 DNA reads TGTGCCAGTACGAGGAGCGGGAGTCGGCAGTTCTTC. This translates into CASTRSGSRQFF.

This clone was counted a single time. V and J are TRBV5-1 and TRBJ2-7, with 15 bases that match TRBD2. From germline, CDR1 is SGHRS and CDR2 YFSETQ. After removal of 4 bases from V and 1 base from J, the junction contained 6 bases not matched to a gene. The CDR3 runs to 17 residues. The CDR3 DNA reads as TGCGCCAGCAGCACGGGACTAGCGGGAGGAAGATCCTACGAGCAGTACTTC. It yields the protein CASSTGLAGGRSYEQYF.

V gene TRBV27 combines with J gene TRBJ1-2; maybe TRBD1 (5 bases). Between the trimmed V and J ends, which lost 6 bases and 8 bases, there was a span of 22 bases. The CDR3 spans 15 residues. Per germline, CDR1 MNHEY and CDR2 SMNVEV (reference sequence). The CDR3 region has the DNA TGTGCCAGCAGATCCTACGTGAGGGGCCTTTCCGGCTACACCTTC. This codes for CASRSYVRGLSGYTF.